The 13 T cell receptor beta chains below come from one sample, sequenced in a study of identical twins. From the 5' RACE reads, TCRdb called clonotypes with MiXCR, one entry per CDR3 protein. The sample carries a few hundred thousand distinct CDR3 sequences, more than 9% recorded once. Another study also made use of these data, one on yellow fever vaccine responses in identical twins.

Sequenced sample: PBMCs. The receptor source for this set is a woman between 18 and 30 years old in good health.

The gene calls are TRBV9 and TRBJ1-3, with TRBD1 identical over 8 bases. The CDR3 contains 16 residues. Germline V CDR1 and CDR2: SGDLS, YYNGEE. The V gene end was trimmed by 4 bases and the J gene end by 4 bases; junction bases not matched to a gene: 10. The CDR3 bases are TGTGCCAGCAGCAAATCCGGACAGGGTACAGGAAACACCATATATTTT. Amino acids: CASSKSGQGTGNTIYF.

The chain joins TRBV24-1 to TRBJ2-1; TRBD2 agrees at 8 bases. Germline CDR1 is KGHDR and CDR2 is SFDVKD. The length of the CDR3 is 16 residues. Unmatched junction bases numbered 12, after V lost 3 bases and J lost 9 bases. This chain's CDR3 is CATSDRNGRASGEQFF. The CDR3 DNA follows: TGTGCCACCAGTGATCGAAACGGGAGGGCCTCTGGTGAGCAGTTCTTC.

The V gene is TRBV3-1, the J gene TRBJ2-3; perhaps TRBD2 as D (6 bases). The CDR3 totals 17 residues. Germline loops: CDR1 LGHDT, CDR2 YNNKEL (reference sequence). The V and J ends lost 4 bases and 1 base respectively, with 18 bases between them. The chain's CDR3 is CASSRPTAGSRTDTQYF. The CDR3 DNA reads TGTGCCAGCAGCCGCCCAACGGCGGGGTCTCGCACAGATACGCAGTATTTT.

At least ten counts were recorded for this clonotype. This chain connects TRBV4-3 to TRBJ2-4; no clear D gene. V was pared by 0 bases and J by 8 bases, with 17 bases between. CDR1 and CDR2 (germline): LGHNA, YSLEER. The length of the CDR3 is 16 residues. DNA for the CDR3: TGCGCCAGCAGCCAAGACCACGGCCTAGGATTGGACATTCAGTACTTC. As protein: CASSQDHGLGLDIQYF.

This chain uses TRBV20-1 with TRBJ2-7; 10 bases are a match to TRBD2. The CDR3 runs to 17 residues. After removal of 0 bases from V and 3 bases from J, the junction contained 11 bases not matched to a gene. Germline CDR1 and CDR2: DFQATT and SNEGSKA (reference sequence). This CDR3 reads CSARDQLAGLTIYEQYF. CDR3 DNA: TGCAGTGCTAGAGACCAACTAGCGGGGCTAACCATCTACGAGCAGTACTTC.

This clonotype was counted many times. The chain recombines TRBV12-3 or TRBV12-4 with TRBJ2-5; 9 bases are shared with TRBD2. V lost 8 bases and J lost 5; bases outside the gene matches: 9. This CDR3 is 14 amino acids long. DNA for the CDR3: TGTGCCAGCTCCTATGCGGGGGGGACGGAGACCCAGTACTTC. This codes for CASSYAGGTETQYF.

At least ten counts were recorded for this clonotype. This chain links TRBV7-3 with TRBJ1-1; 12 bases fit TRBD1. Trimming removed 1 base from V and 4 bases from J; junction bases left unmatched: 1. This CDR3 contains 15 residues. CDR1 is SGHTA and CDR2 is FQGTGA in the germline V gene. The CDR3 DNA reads TGTGCCAGCAGCTTAATGGGACAGGGGGCCACTGAAGCTTTCTTT. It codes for CASSLMGQGATEAFF.

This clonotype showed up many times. For the CDR3, the DNA is TGTGCCAGCAGCCAAGAGCAGGTGGGCCAGCCCCAGCATTTT. Its translation is CASSQEQVGQPQHF. The rearrangement joins TRBV4-2 to TRBJ1-5; D not certain. The CDR3 is made up of 14 amino acids. The ends were cut back, 0 bases at V and 7 bases at J, with 10 bases in the middle. Looked up from germline, CDR1 is LGHNA and CDR2 is YNFKEQ.

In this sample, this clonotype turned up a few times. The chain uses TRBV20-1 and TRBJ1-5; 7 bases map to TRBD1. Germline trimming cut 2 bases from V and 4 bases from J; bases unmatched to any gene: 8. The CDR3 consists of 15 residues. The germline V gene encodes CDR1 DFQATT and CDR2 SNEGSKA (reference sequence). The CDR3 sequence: CSARPGTAFNQPQHF. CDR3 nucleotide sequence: TGCAGTGCTAGACCAGGGACAGCTTTTAATCAGCCCCAGCATTTT.

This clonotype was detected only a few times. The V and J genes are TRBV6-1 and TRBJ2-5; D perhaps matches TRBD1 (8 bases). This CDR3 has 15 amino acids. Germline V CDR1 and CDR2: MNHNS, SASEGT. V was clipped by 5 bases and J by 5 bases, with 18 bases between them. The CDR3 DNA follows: TGTGCCAGCAGTCGTGGACAGGGAGGGCGCGAGACCCAGTACTTC. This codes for CASSRGQGGRETQYF.

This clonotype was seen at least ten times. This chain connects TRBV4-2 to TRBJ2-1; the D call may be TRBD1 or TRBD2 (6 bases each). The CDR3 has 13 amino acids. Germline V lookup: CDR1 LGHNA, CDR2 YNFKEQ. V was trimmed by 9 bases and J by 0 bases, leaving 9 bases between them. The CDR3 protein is CAREGGSYNEQFF. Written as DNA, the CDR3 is TGTGCCAGGGAGGGGGGCTCCTACAATGAGCAGTTCTTC.

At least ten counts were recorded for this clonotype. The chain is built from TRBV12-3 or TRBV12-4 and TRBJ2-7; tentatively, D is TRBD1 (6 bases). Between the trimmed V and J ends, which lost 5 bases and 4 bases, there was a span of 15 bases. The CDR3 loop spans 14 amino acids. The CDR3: CASSVTGNLYEQYF. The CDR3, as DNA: TGTGCCAGCAGTGTCACAGGGAATTTGTACGAGCAGTACTTC.

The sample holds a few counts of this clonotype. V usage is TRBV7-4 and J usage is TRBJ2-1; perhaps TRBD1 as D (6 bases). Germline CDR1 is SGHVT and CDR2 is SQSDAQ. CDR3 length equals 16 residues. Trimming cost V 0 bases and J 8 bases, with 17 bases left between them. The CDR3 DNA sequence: TGTGCCAGCAGCTTAGCCAGGACAGCTGGCAGTGATGAGCAGTTCTTC. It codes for CASSLARTAGSDEQFF.